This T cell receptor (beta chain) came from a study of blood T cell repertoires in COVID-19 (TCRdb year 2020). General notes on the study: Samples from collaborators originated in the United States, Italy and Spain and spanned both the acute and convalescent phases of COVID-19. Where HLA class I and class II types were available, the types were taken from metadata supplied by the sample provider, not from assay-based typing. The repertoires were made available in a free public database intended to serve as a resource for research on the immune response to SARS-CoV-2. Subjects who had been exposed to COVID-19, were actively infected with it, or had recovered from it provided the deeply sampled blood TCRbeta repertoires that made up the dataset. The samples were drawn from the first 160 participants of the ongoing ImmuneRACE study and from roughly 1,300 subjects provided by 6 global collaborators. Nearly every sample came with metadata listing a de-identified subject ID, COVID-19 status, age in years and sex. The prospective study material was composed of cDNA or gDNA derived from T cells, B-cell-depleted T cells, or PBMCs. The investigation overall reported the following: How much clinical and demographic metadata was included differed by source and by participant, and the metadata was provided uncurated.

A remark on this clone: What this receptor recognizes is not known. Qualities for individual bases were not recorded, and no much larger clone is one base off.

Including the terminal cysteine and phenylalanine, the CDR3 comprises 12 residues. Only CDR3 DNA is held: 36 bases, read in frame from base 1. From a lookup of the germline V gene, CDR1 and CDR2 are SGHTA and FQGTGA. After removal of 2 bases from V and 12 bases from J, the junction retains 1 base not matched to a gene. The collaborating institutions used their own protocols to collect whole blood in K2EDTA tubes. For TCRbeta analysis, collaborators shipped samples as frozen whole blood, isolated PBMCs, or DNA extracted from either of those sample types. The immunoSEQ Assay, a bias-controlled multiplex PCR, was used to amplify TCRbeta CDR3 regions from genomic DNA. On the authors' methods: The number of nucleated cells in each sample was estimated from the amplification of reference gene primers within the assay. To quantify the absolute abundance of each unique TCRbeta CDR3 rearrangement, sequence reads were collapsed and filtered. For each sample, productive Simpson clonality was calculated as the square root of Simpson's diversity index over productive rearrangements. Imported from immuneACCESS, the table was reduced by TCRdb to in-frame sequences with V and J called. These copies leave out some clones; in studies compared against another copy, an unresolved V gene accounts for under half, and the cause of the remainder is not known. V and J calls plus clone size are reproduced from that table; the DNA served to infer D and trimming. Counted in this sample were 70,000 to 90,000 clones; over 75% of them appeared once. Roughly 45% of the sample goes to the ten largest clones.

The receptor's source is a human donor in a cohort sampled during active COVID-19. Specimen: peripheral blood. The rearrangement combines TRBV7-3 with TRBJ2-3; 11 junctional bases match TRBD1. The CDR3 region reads CASSLGTGGQYF. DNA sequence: TGTGCCAGCAGCTTAGGGACAGGGGGTCAGTATTTT.